This entry concerns a single T cell receptor beta chain. What it binds is unknown. Libraries were prepared by immunoSEQ multiplex PCR; TCRdb keeps only in-frame clonotypes and omits some of them. This table holds about 660,000 clones, around 72% found once. The data originate from a study of shared clonotypes between healthy human individuals. Study information: Per donor, three plates held CD4 naive cells, three held CD4 memory, two held CD8 naive and one held CD8 memory.

Study-wide results and caveats: Four donors had roughly 5% of their naive CD4 clonotypes in common. Incompleteness in sorted-subset sequencing, despite large depth, was shown by rarefaction.

CD4+ cells underwent separation, giving CD45RA+ naive and CD45RA-negative memory subsets. Sequenced: memory CD4+ T cells sorted from blood. Subset denoted: CD45RA-negative fraction. The sequence was obtained from a woman aged 25 to 39 in good health.

CDR3 loop: CASSGGPTLGEQYF. The DNA of the CDR3 is TGTGCCAGCAGTGGAGGACCGACCTTGGGCGAGCAGTACTTC. The V and J genes are TRBV6-1 and TRBJ2-7; D gene unclear. V was trimmed by 4 bases and J by 6 bases, leaving 16 bases between them. Germline V gene lookup returns CDR1 MNHNS and CDR2 SASEGT. This CDR3 spans 14 amino acids.